This T cell receptor (beta chain) derives from a study of Graves' ophthalmopathy and Graves' hyperthyroidism. TCR beta CDR3 amplification used RNA transcripts. An opening RT-PCR round employed HTBI primers and preceded a second-round multiplex PCR. TCRdb re-called the multiplex PCR reads through MiXCR, storing one row per CDR3 protein. The repertoire has about 220,000 distinct CDR3 sequences, 20% to 25% of them found once; the top ten carry roughly 45%. V was trimmed by 4 bases and J by 3 bases, leaving 19 bases between them. The CDR3 runs 16 residues. V and J are TRBV12-3 or TRBV12-4 and TRBJ2-7; D uncertain. The source is a woman aged 45-65 years with Graves' ophthalmopathy. Source material: peripheral blood. CDR3 DNA: TGTGCCAGCAGTTACTCAGTTACTACACCCTTCTACGAGCAGTACTTC. Protein product: CASSYSVTTPFYEQYF.